The 27 T cell receptor beta chains below were found in one sample sequenced in a study of long-term antiretroviral therapy in people with HIV. The run of the v3.0 immunoSEQ assay was at survey level. Sequencing was performed with immunoSEQ multiplex PCR; in TCRdb, only in-frame clones are kept and a portion is missing. This sample carries 15,000 to 20,000 clones, about 88% of them seen once, and the ten largest clones take roughly an eighth. The material sequenced was unsorted PBMCs, taken 6.9 years after starting antiretroviral therapy. The receptor source for this set is a man aged 45-65 years with HIV.

This clone was recorded once. The genes are TRBV28 and TRBJ1-4; 7 bases match TRBD1. J lost 8 bases, V lost 3 bases, and 12 bases had no gene match. Per germline, CDR1 MDHEN and CDR2 SYDVKM. The CDR3 has 16 residues. In DNA form, the CDR3 reads TGTGCCAGCAGTTTGAACGGAGTGACAGGGTGGGAAAAACTGTTTTTT. This gives the protein CASSLNGVTGWEKLFF.

The chain is built from TRBV14 and TRBJ2-7, with 7 bases identical to TRBD1. The length of the CDR3 is 14 residues. V shed 5 bases, J shed 0 bases, and the junction held 4 bases outside the gene matches. The V gene's germline CDR1 is SGHDN and CDR2 FVKESK. CDR3 bases: TGTGCCAGCAGCTATCGGGACAGCTCCTACGAGCAGTACTTC. This encodes CASSYRDSSYEQYF.

The chain combines TRBV5-1 with TRBJ2-7; 9 nucleotides align to TRBD2. Trimming at V came to 0 bases and at J to 3 bases, leaving 13 bases not matched to a gene. The CDR3 has 18 amino acids. The germline V gene has CDR1 SGHRS and CDR2 YFSETQ. The CDR3 nucleotides read TGCGCCAGCAGCTTGGCCGTCGGAGTAGCGGGAGCTCACTACGAGCAGTACTTC. Its translation is CASSLAVGVAGAHYEQYF.

The chain employs TRBV18 and TRBJ1-5; D unclear. The CDR3 extends over 16 amino acids. CDR1 is KGHSH, CDR2 LQKENI, per germline. With 2 bases removed from V and 4 bases from J, the gap between germline ends came to 15 bases. Here the CDR3 reads CASSPTHVLVNQPQHF. CDR3 bases: TGTGCCAGCTCACCAACCCACGTTTTGGTAAATCAGCCCCAGCATTTT.

CDR3 bases: TGCGCCAGCAGCCAAGAATGGCCAACAAGGGAAAAACTGTTTTTT. Translated: CASSQEWPTREKLFF. The V gene is TRBV4-3, the J gene TRBJ1-4; D call uncertain. The CDR3 is 15 amino acids. Per the germline V gene, CDR1 is LGHNA and CDR2 is YSLEER. V was trimmed by 0 bases and J by 8 bases, leaving 13 bases between them.

The V gene is TRBV9, the J gene TRBJ2-1; D ambiguous. V was pared by 0 bases and J by 6 bases, with 7 bases between. Germline V CDR1 and CDR2: SGDLS, YYNGEE. This CDR3 has 13 residues. The CDR3 DNA sequence: TGTGCCAGCAGCGTAGCTCAGTCCAATGAGCAGTTCTTC. It encodes CASSVAQSNEQFF. The complete variable domain, with remaining parts taken from reference TRBV9 and TRBJ2-1, reads DSGVTQTPKHLITATGQRVTLRCSPRSGDLSVYWYQQSLDQGLQFLIQYYNGEERAKGNILERFSAQQFPDLHSELNLSSLELGDSALYFCASSVAQSNEQFFGPGTRLTVL.

The V call is TRBV19, the J call TRBJ1-1; TRBD1 might be the D (5 bases). The V gene lost 3 bases and the J gene lost 0 bases, with 11 bases spanning the gap. The germline V gene encodes CDR1 LNHDA and CDR2 SQIVND (reference sequence). CDR3 length: 15 amino acids. This CDR3 reads CASSIGSGMNTEAFF. CDR3 DNA: TGTGCCAGTAGTATCGGATCAGGGATGAACACTGAAGCTTTCTTT.

Here the CDR3 DNA reads TGCGCCAGCAGCCAAGAAAGGGGGGGTTCCGAAAAACTGTTTTTT. This translates into CASSQERGGSEKLFF. The chain has TRBV4-3 and TRBJ1-4, with a possible D match to TRBD1 (6 bases). In germline, CDR1 is LGHNA, CDR2 YSLEER. The CDR3 is 15 amino acids. The V and J ends lost 0 bases and 8 bases respectively, with 13 bases between them.

The chain's CDR3 is CAKAGKDEQFF. CDR3 nucleotide sequence: TGTGCCAAGGCAGGTAAGGATGAGCAGTTCTTC. The V and J genes are TRBV19 and TRBJ2-1, with D uncertain. V lost 10 bases and J 8 bases, leaving 12 bases between the germline ends. Germline V gene lookup returns CDR1 LNHDA and CDR2 SQIVND (reference sequence). The CDR3 spans 11 residues.

This chain joins TRBV19 and TRBJ2-7; 8 nucleotides agree with TRBD2. CDR3 size: 15 residues. Germline CDR1 LNHDA, CDR2 SQIVND (reference sequence). Trimming removed 2 bases from V and 0 bases from J; junction bases left unmatched: 3. CDR3 in DNA: TGTGCCAGTAGTATAAGGCGGGAGGTCTCCTACGAGCAGTACTTC. This codes for CASSIRREVSYEQYF.

The chain has TRBV6-6 and TRBJ1-5; no clear D gene. Per germline, CDR1 MNHNY and CDR2 SVGAGI (reference sequence). There are 13 residues in the CDR3. V shed 5 bases and J shed 2 bases, with 7 bases lying between them. The CDR3 is CASSPTGNQPQHF. The DNA of the CDR3 is TGTGCCAGCAGTCCGACGGGCAATCAGCCCCAGCATTTT.

V gene TRBV9 combines with J gene TRBJ2-2; D is ambiguous. There are 11 residues in the CDR3. Germline CDR1 is SGDLS and CDR2 is YYNGEE. V shed 0 bases and J shed 8 bases, with 2 bases lying between them. The DNA of the CDR3 is TGTGCCAGCAGCGTAGGGGGGGAGCTGTTTTTT. This sequence encodes CASSVGGELFF.

This chain joins TRBV7-2 and TRBJ2-5, with 7 nucleotides matching TRBD1. Trimming removed 4 bases from V and 4 bases from J; junction bases left unmatched: 12. Looked up from germline, CDR1 is SGHTA and CDR2 is FQGNSA. This CDR3 contains 16 residues. The CDR3 loop is CASSSPRTGAGETQYF. Written as DNA, the CDR3 is TGTGCCAGCAGCTCGCCCCGGACAGGCGCAGGAGAGACCCAGTACTTC.

The rearrangement links TRBV19 to TRBJ2-7, with TRBD2 matching over 9 bases. The junction had 6 bases not matched to a gene; V was cut back by 8 bases and J by 4 bases. Germline-derived CDR1 and CDR2 are LNHDA and SQIVND (reference sequence). This CDR3 spans 13 amino acids. In DNA, the CDR3 is TGTGCCAGTGCCGCGGGAGGGGGGTACGAGCAGTACTTC. Protein sequence: CASAAGGGYEQYF.

The V gene is TRBV7-2, the J gene TRBJ1-1; tentative D call: TRBD1 (6 bases). Trimming left V 3 bases short and J 5 bases short, with 13 bases between. This CDR3 has 14 amino acids. Germline V gives CDR1 SGHTA, CDR2 FQGNSA. The CDR3 DNA reads TGTGCCAGCAGCTTCCTCGGGAGGGGGACTGAAGCTTTCTTT. Encoded protein: CASSFLGRGTEAFF.

This rearrangement joins TRBV6-5 to TRBJ1-2; TRBD1 aligns across 7 bases. Looked up from germline, CDR1 is MNHEY and CDR2 is SVGAGI. There are 12 residues in the CDR3. V lost 2 bases, J lost 6 bases, and 0 bases stayed unmatched. CDR3 region: CASSYDRDGYTF. The DNA of the CDR3 is TGTGCCAGCAGTTACGACAGGGATGGCTACACCTTC.

The chain combines TRBV7-2 with TRBJ1-2, with a weak D call TRBD1 (6 bases). The CDR3 loop spans 17 amino acids. CDR1 SGHTA and CDR2 FQGNSA come from the germline V gene. V was cut by 2 bases and J by 0 bases, with 16 bases left in between. The CDR3 is CASSLQQGLLANYGYTF. CDR3 in DNA: TGTGCCAGCAGCTTACAGCAGGGGCTCTTAGCTAACTATGGCTACACCTTC.

V is TRBV9 and J is TRBJ2-2, with no clear D. The V and J ends lost 0 bases and 2 bases respectively, with 8 bases between them. Germline lookup yields CDR1 SGDLS and CDR2 YYNGEE. The CDR3 extends over 15 amino acids. This chain's CDR3 is CASSVGSRNTGELFF. The DNA of the CDR3 is TGTGCCAGCAGCGTAGGTTCTCGCAACACCGGGGAGCTGTTTTTT.

This chain joins TRBV5-1 and TRBJ2-1; 7 positions match TRBD1. The CDR3 runs to 13 residues. V shed 0 bases and J 6 bases; nucleotides not matched to a gene: 0. In germline, CDR1 is SGHRS, CDR2 YFSETQ. The CDR3 DNA reads as TGCGCCAGCAGCTTGGGGACAGGCAATGAGCAGTTCTTC. It codes for CASSLGTGNEQFF.

V and J are TRBV2 and TRBJ2-5; the D gene is possibly TRBD1 (5 bases). Looked up from germline, CDR1 is SNHLY and CDR2 is FYNNEI. V was cut by 0 bases and J by 3 bases, with 11 bases left in between. There are 15 residues in the CDR3. The CDR3 protein is CASSEALGREETQYF. The DNA for the CDR3 is TGTGCCAGCAGTGAAGCGCTCGGCAGGGAAGAGACCCAGTACTTC.

CDR3 in amino acids: CASSSPSGSFLTDTQYF. For the CDR3, the DNA is TGTGCCAGCAGCTCCCCGAGCGGGAGTTTCCTCACAGATACGCAGTATTTT. The chain uses TRBV7-9 and TRBJ2-3; 8 bases align to TRBD2. This CDR3 comprises 17 residues. The ends lost 4 bases at V and 2 bases at J; junction bases unmatched: 11. Per germline, CDR1 SEHNR and CDR2 FQNEAQ (reference sequence). The complete variable domain, with remaining parts taken from reference TRBV7-9 and TRBJ2-3, reads DTGVSQNPRHKITKRGQNVTFRCDPISEHNRLYWYRQTLGQGPEFLTYFQNEAQLEKSRLLSDRFSAERPKGSFSTLEIQRTEQGDSAMYLCASSSPSGSFLTDTQYFGPGTRLTVL.

The chain uses TRBV6-5 and TRBJ2-5, with 12 nucleotides matching TRBD2. Germline CDR1 MNHEY, CDR2 SVGAGI. With V trimmed by 6 bases and J by 5 bases, 7 bases remained unmatched. CDR3 length equals 15 residues. CDR3 sequence (DNA): TGTGCCAGCAGGAGACTAGCGGGAGTCGGGGAGACCCAGTACTTC. This sequence encodes CASRRLAGVGETQYF.

The chain couples TRBV5-4 to TRBJ2-5, with 11 bases lining up with TRBD2. The trim removed 4 bases at V and 4 bases at J, leaving 12 bases unmatched. The CDR3 contains 17 residues. Looked up from germline, CDR1 is SGHNT and CDR2 is YYREEE (reference sequence). The CDR3 DNA is TGTGCCAGCAGCCAAGGGACTATAGCGGGAGGGGGAGAGACCCAGTACTTC. This codes for CASSQGTIAGGGETQYF.

CDR3 sequence (DNA): TGTGCCTGGAGTACGAAAACCGGGACGGATTATGGCTACACCTTC. The encoded protein is CAWSTKTGTDYGYTF. The gene calls are TRBV30 and TRBJ1-2; possible D gene TRBD1, 5 bases. V lost 2 bases and J 5 bases, leaving 18 bases between the germline ends. This CDR3 spans 15 amino acids. Germline V gene lookup returns CDR1 GTSNPN and CDR2 SVGIG (reference sequence).

This chain links TRBV16 with TRBJ2-7; the D call may be TRBD1 or TRBD2 (5 bases each). The germline CDR1 and CDR2 sequences are KGHSY and FQNENV. Trimming took 4 bases from V and 2 from J, leaving 15 bases between them. The CDR3 is 15 residues long. The CDR3 coding sequence is TGTGCCAGCAGCCTAAACCGGGACCGTACCTACGAGCAGTACTTC. Translation: CASSLNRDRTYEQYF.

This chain links TRBV5-5 with TRBJ1-1; the D is unclear. Per the germline V gene, CDR1 is SGHKS and CDR2 is YYEKEE (reference sequence). CDR3 length: 13 residues. Between the trimmed V and J ends, which lost 0 bases and 4 bases, there was a span of 7 bases. Here the CDR3 DNA reads TGTGCCAGCAGCTTGGGGGTTTTCACTGAAGCTTTCTTT. Protein: CASSLGVFTEAFF.

A single count supports this clone. The chain uses TRBV4-3 and TRBJ2-7, with 9 nucleotides matching TRBD1. The CDR3 extends over 14 amino acids. Germline values: CDR1 LGHNA, CDR2 YSLEER. The junction had 1 base not matched to a gene; V was cut back by 2 bases and J by 2 bases. The CDR3 spells CASSQRTGAYEQYF. CDR3 nucleotide sequence: TGCGCCAGCAGCCAAAGGACAGGGGCCTACGAGCAGTACTTC.